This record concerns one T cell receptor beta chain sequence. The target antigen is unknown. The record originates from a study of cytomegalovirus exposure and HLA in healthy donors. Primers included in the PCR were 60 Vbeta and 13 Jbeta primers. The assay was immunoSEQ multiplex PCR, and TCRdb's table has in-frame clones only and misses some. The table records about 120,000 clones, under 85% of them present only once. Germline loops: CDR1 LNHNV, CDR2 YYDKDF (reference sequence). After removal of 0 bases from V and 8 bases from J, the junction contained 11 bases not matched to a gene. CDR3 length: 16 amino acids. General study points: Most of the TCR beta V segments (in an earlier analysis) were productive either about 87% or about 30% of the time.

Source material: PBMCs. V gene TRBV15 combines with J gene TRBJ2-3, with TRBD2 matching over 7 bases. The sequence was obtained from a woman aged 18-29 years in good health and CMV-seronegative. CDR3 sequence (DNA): TGTGCCACCAGCAGAGAGGGGGGGGGACTATCAGGTACGCAGTATTTT. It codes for CATSREGGGLSGTQYF.